This T cell receptor beta chain emerged from a study of T cells after yellow fever vaccination. About the research overall: Any fraction with a low cell number was prepared using SMART-Seq v4 Ultra Low Input. Study-wide points: Subsequent booster samples again held most clones from primary vaccination (nearly 98% CD4, about 90% CD8).

Germline lookup yields CDR1 SGHTA and CDR2 FQGNSA. CDR3 size: 13 residues. Trimming cost V 1 base and J 4 bases, with 7 bases left between them. For this clonotype: Its antigen is currently unknown.

TCR cDNA was made by 5'RACE template switching, adding a universal primer site and UMIs. Via MiXCR, TCRdb re-called the 5' RACE reads, giving one row per CDR3 protein. The sample has hundreds of thousands of distinct CDR3 sequences; approximately 13% are singletons. This sequence joins TRBV7-2 and TRBJ1-1; D uncertain. The sequencing used PBMCs, collected on the day of the yellow fever booster vaccination. The sequence was collected from a man aged 25-45 years who received the YFV17D yellow fever vaccine. The CDR3 is CASSLVKGTEAFF. CDR3 DNA: TGTGCCAGCAGCTTAGTCAAGGGCACTGAAGCTTTCTTT.